Listed below are T cell receptor beta chains from one sample, sequenced in a study of T-cell reconstitution after alpha-beta-depleted transplantation in children. TCRdb passed the PCR reads through MiXCR, listing each CDR3 protein once. The data hold just over 200,000 distinct CDR3 sequences, with roughly 9.1% observed a single time. The sample in question was PBMCs, mostly from graft donor cells, obtained 360 days after TCRalphabeta/CD19-depleted stem cell transplant. The source is a male patient between 2 and 15 years old who had a stem cell transplant for acute myeloid leukemia, so the T cells may come from the graft donor. The CDR3 runs from the conserved cysteine through the conserved F or W. Fields, in order: CDR3 length, J gene, D gene, V gene, clone size, CDR3 protein, CDR3 DNA. A D gene is named only where the DNA matches it firmly. Clone size, where shown, is once, few, many, or a class for clones that have expanded.

len: 13; j_gene: TRBJ1-5; d_gene: .; v_gene: TRBV20-1; abundance: many; CDR3aa: CSAFRDPNQPQHF; CDR3nt: TGCAGTGCCTTTAGGGATCCTAATCAGCCCCAGCATTTT
len: 14; j_gene: TRBJ1-1; d_gene: TRBD1; v_gene: TRBV11-2; abundance: few; CDR3aa: CASSPTGWETEAFF; CDR3nt: TGTGCCAGCAGTCCGACAGGGTGGGAAACTGAAGCTTTCTTT
len: 15; j_gene: TRBJ2-7; d_gene: TRBD2; v_gene: TRBV2; abundance: once; CDR3aa: CASRGTSVRVYEQYF; CDR3nt: TGTGCCAGCAGGGGGACTAGCGTGAGGGTCTACGAGCAGTACTTC
len: 17; j_gene: TRBJ2-1; d_gene: .; v_gene: TRBV6-2/TRBV6-3; abundance: few; CDR3aa: CASSYPVGFPSYNEQFF; CDR3nt: TGTGCCAGCAGTTACCCTGTAGGGTTTCCCTCCTACAATGAGCAGTTCTTC
len: 13; j_gene: TRBJ2-1; d_gene: .; v_gene: TRBV12-3/TRBV12-4; abundance: many; CDR3aa: CASSLGPHNEQFF; CDR3nt: TGTGCCAGCAGTTTAGGGCCACACAATGAGCAGTTCTTC
len: 15; j_gene: TRBJ1-1; d_gene: TRBD1; v_gene: TRBV12-3/TRBV12-4; abundance: .; CDR3aa: CASSWDREANTEAFF; CDR3nt: TGTGCCAGCAGTTGGGACAGGGAGGCGAACACTGAAGCTTTCTTT
len: 16; j_gene: TRBJ2-7; d_gene: TRBD2; v_gene: TRBV20-1; abundance: .; CDR3aa: CSATTLDGAGGHEQYF; CDR3nt: TGCAGTGCTACTACACTGGACGGAGCGGGAGGGCACGAGCAGTACTTC
len: 15; j_gene: TRBJ2-1; d_gene: TRBD2; v_gene: TRBV9; abundance: many; CDR3aa: CASSVELAGYNEQFF; CDR3nt: TGTGCCAGCAGCGTAGAACTAGCGGGTTACAATGAGCAGTTCTTC
len: 15; j_gene: TRBJ2-3; d_gene: .; v_gene: TRBV7-2; abundance: few; CDR3aa: CASSLLLGGTDTQYF; CDR3nt: TGTGCCAGCAGCTTACTGTTGGGGGGCACAGATACGCAGTATTTT
len: 18; j_gene: TRBJ2-1; d_gene: TRBD1; v_gene: TRBV7-3; abundance: .; CDR3aa: CASSLSPGDRVFYNEQFF; CDR3nt: TGTGCCAGCAGCTTATCTCCCGGGGACAGGGTATTCTACAATGAGCAGTTCTTC
len: 13; j_gene: TRBJ2-2; d_gene: .; v_gene: TRBV7-9; abundance: .; CDR3aa: CASSFPGSGELFF; CDR3nt: TGTGCCAGCAGCTTCCCGGGAAGCGGGGAGCTGTTTTTT
len: 14; j_gene: TRBJ1-5; d_gene: .; v_gene: TRBV5-1; abundance: many; CDR3aa: CASSLGDGVQPQHF; CDR3nt: TGCGCCAGCAGCTTGGGGGACGGGGTTCAGCCCCAGCATTTT
len: 15; j_gene: TRBJ2-1; d_gene: .; v_gene: TRBV20-1; abundance: many; CDR3aa: CSALSVANSYNEQFF; CDR3nt: TGCAGTGCTCTTAGTGTGGCGAACTCCTACAATGAGCAGTTCTTC
len: 15; j_gene: TRBJ2-1; d_gene: TRBD2; v_gene: TRBV5-1; abundance: many; CDR3aa: CASSLTASGNNEQFF; CDR3nt: TGCGCCAGCAGCTTGACGGCTAGCGGGAACAATGAGCAGTTCTTC
len: 15; j_gene: TRBJ2-3; d_gene: .; v_gene: TRBV5-1; abundance: .; CDR3aa: CASSLRNGLTDTQYF; CDR3nt: TGCGCCAGCAGCTTGAGAAATGGACTCACAGATACGCAGTATTTT
len: 15; j_gene: TRBJ2-5; d_gene: TRBD2; v_gene: TRBV4-1; abundance: .; CDR3aa: CASSPSGRALETQYF; CDR3nt: TGCGCCAGCAGCCCCAGCGGGAGGGCCTTGGAGACCCAGTACTTC
len: 15; j_gene: TRBJ2-7; d_gene: .; v_gene: TRBV4-3; abundance: .; CDR3aa: CASSQEWNRAYEQYF; CDR3nt: TGCGCCAGCAGCCAAGAATGGAACCGAGCCTACGAGCAGTACTTC
len: 16; j_gene: TRBJ2-7; d_gene: .; v_gene: TRBV20-1; abundance: many; CDR3aa: CSAHLAEGVRGYEQYF; CDR3nt: TGCAGTGCCCATTTAGCGGAAGGGGTTAGGGGCTACGAGCAGTACTTC
len: 14; j_gene: TRBJ1-2; d_gene: .; v_gene: TRBV20-1; abundance: many; CDR3aa: CSARSATSGYGYTF; CDR3nt: TGCAGTGCTAGGTCCGCAACCTCTGGCTATGGCTACACCTTC
len: 15; j_gene: TRBJ2-1; d_gene: .; v_gene: TRBV7-9; abundance: few; CDR3aa: CASSLGTFTYNEQFF; CDR3nt: TGTGCCAGCAGCTTAGGTACCTTTACCTACAATGAGCAGTTCTTC
len: 17; j_gene: TRBJ2-1; d_gene: TRBD2; v_gene: TRBV7-9; abundance: many; CDR3aa: CASSGSSGSGIYNEQFF; CDR3nt: TGTGCCAGCAGCGGGAGTAGCGGGAGCGGAATTTACAATGAGCAGTTCTTC
len: 11; j_gene: TRBJ2-1; d_gene: .; v_gene: TRBV20-1; abundance: few; CDR3aa: CSGVRLEEQFF; CDR3nt: TGCAGTGGAGTTCGATTGGAGGAGCAGTTCTTC
len: 14; j_gene: TRBJ1-1; d_gene: .; v_gene: TRBV7-2; abundance: many; CDR3aa: CASSLDPLNTEAFF; CDR3nt: TGTGCCAGCAGCTTAGACCCTTTGAACACTGAAGCTTTCTTT